In its sample, the clone carrying this T cell receptor (beta chain) was seen a few times. There are 14 residues in the CDR3. CDR1 is LGHNA, CDR2 YSLEER, per germline. Trimming left V 4 bases short and J 4 bases short, with 13 bases between. The library targeted TCRbeta and was prepared with unique molecular identifiers. TCRdb analysed the PCR reads with MiXCR anew, one entry per CDR3 protein. The top ten hold 4% of the sample, which has over 550,000 distinct CDR3 sequences, over 9.5% seen once. This sample stems from a study of T-cell reconstitution after alpha-beta-depleted transplantation in children.

The TCR was taken from a human donor who donated a stem cell graft to a child with acute myeloid leukemia. Sequencing was performed on PBMCs from the stem cell graft donor, taken from the stem cell graft. This chain connects TRBV4-3 to TRBJ2-5; D is undetermined. In DNA, the CDR3 is TGCGCCAGCAGCCTCACCAACGTGGGAGAGACCCAGTACTTC. Amino acids: CASSLTNVGETQYF.